These 22 T cell receptor beta chains were all obtained from the same sample, sequenced in a study of identical twins. TCRdb processed the 5' RACE reads anew with MiXCR; each CDR3 protein has one entry. The sample gives about 220,000 distinct CDR3 sequences, 6% to 7% of which show up once; 14% to 15% is in the top ten. Separately, the same data were catalogued under a study of T cells expressing NK-cell markers.

Sequencing used CD8+ T cells sorted from blood. The receptor set was obtained from a woman in her late teens or twenties in good health.

Many counts were recorded for this clonotype. V gene TRBV5-1 combines with J gene TRBJ1-2; D perhaps matches TRBD1 (5 bases). With 3 bases removed from V and 6 bases from J, the gap between germline ends came to 21 bases. Germline V gene sequence: CDR1 SGHRS, CDR2 YFSETQ. This CDR3 spans 16 amino acids. DNA of the CDR3: TGCGCCAGCAGCTGGAGAAGCGGACGGCTAGGGGATGGCTACACCTTC. It translates to CASSWRSGRLGDGYTF.

This chain links TRBV2 with TRBJ2-7, with TRBD2 identical over 11 bases. The J segment lost 4 bases and the V segment lost 11 bases, leaving 19 bases of the junction unmatched. The CDR3 loop spans 17 amino acids. Germline lookup yields CDR1 SNHLY and CDR2 FYNNEI. In DNA form, the CDR3 reads TGTGCCGGAAAAGAAGTACCTTCTAGCGGGAGGATGTACGAGCAGTACTTC. Translated, it gives CAGKEVPSSGRMYEQYF. Full variable domain (rest looked up from reference TRBV2 and TRBJ2-7): EPEVTQTPSHQVTQMGQEVILRCVPISNHLYFYWYRQILGQKVEFLVSFYNNEISEKSEIFDDQFSVERPDGSNFTLKIRSTKLEDSAMYFCAGKEVPSSGRMYEQYFGPGTRLTVT.

This clonotype appeared a few times. CDR3 DNA sequence: TGTGCCAGCAGCCCAACTGGGGCCACCCTCCACTTT. It codes for CASSPTGATLHF. This rearrangement joins TRBV14 to TRBJ1-6; weak D call: TRBD1 (5 bases). Trimming cost V 4 bases and J 14 bases, with 12 bases left between them. The germline gives CDR1 SGHDN, CDR2 FVKESK. This CDR3 spans 12 amino acids.

The sample holds a few counts of this clonotype. DNA of the CDR3: TGTGCCAGCAGTTTCCGGGACGATGATGAGCAGTTCTTC. Protein sequence: CASSFRDDDEQFF. V gene TRBV28 combines with J gene TRBJ2-1, with D perhaps assigned TRBD1 or TRBD2 (5 bases each). Germline V gives CDR1 MDHEN, CDR2 SYDVKM. CDR3 length: 13 residues. V shed 3 bases and J shed 8 bases, with 11 bases lying between them.

This clonotype was recorded at least ten times. The chain employs TRBV12-3 or TRBV12-4 and TRBJ2-7, with a tentative D call TRBD1 (6 bases). Between the trimmed V and J ends, which lost 1 base and 5 bases, there was a span of 9 bases. The CDR3 runs 13 residues. As DNA, the CDR3 is TGTGCCAGCAGTTTAGACAGGGTCAACGAGCAGTACTTC. Protein product: CASSLDRVNEQYF.

This clonotype has a handful of counts. This sequence joins TRBV5-5 and TRBJ2-7; D not resolved. V was cut by 0 bases and J by 4 bases, with 11 bases left in between. This CDR3 has 14 residues. Germline CDR1 and CDR2: SGHKS and YYEKEE (reference sequence). DNA of the CDR3: TGTGCCAGCAGCTTGGAGACCAACAATTACGAGCAGTACTTC. The encoded protein is CASSLETNNYEQYF.

The chain employs TRBV25-1 and TRBJ2-2; D is perhaps TRBD2 (6 bases). The CDR3 length is 12 residues. Germline assignment: CDR1 MGHDK and CDR2 SYGVNS. Trimming cost V 7 bases and J 5 bases, with 8 bases left between them. The CDR3 coding sequence is TGTGCCAGCAAGGAGGGGACCGGGGAGCTGTTTTTT. It specifies CASKEGTGELFF.

The V call is TRBV10-3, the J call TRBJ2-3, with 12 bases matching TRBD2. Germline V CDR1 and CDR2: ENHRY, SYGVKD. The V segment lost 4 bases and the J segment 3 bases; nucleotides outside the gene matches: 14. There are 19 residues in the CDR3. CDR3 loop: CAISGPGLAGLGLTDTQYF. The CDR3, as DNA: TGTGCCATCAGTGGACCGGGACTAGCGGGTTTGGGTTTGACAGATACGCAGTATTTT.

The chain employs TRBV29-1 and TRBJ1-2; 8 nucleotides align to TRBD1. Looked up from germline, CDR1 is SQVTM and CDR2 is ANQGSEA. The V gene end was trimmed by 4 bases and the J gene end by 8 bases; junction bases not matched to a gene: 6. The CDR3 consists of 12 residues. The CDR3 DNA reads as TGCAGCGTTGCGGGACAGGCAGCAGGCTACACCTTC. Its protein product is CSVAGQAAGYTF. Using reference TRBV29-1 and TRBJ1-2 for the parts outside the CDR3, the full variable domain is SAVISQKPSRDICQRGTSLTIQCQVDSQVTMMFWYRQQPGQSLTLIATANQGSEATYESGFVIDKFPISRPNLTFSTLTVSNMSPEDSSIYLCSVAGQAAGYTFGSGTRLTVV.

This clonotype was recorded many times. J is TRBJ2-3 and V is TRBV29-1; possibly TRBD1 for D (5 bases). This CDR3 is built from 14 residues. Trimming left V 3 bases short and J 3 bases short, with 13 bases between. Germline-derived CDR1 and CDR2 are SQVTM and ANQGSEA. The CDR3 DNA follows: TGCAGCGTTGACGGGCAGGGTCTGACAGATACGCAGTATTTT. The encoded protein is CSVDGQGLTDTQYF.

This sequence joins TRBV15 and TRBJ2-7; D possibly uses TRBD1 or TRBD2 (5 bases each). This CDR3 contains 16 residues. Germline lookup yields CDR1 LNHNV and CDR2 YYDKDF (reference sequence). Deletions cut 5 bases from V and 2 bases from J, with 19 bases between. In DNA, the CDR3 is TGTGCCACCAGCGGGGCCAGGGCTAGCTTGGCCTACGAGCAGTACTTC. Its translation: CATSGARASLAYEQYF.

The chain joins TRBV5-1 to TRBJ1-5; 7 nucleotides match TRBD1. The germline V gene encodes CDR1 SGHRS and CDR2 YFSETQ. The CDR3 runs to 14 residues. V shed 2 bases, J shed 7 bases, and the junction held 6 bases outside the gene matches. CDR3 in amino acids: CASSLTGASQPQHF. The CDR3 DNA is TGCGCCAGCAGCTTAACAGGGGCCTCCCAGCCCCAGCATTTT.

The chain carries TRBV7-6 and TRBJ1-4, with 7 bases that match TRBD1. The CDR3 is 14 amino acids. Trimming took 3 bases from V and 7 from J; bases not matched to a gene: 5. CDR1 is SGHVS and CDR2 is FNYEAQ in the germline V gene. As DNA, the CDR3 is TGTGCCAGCAGCTTTTCCACAGGGGTTGAAAAACTGTTTTTT. Translated: CASSFSTGVEKLFF.

The rearrangement uses TRBV24-1 and TRBJ2-1, with 8 bases lining up with TRBD1. Germline V CDR1 and CDR2: KGHDR, SFDVKD. Trimming cost V 5 bases and J 7 bases; bases outside gene matches: 9. This CDR3 contains 15 residues. This chain's CDR3 is CATSVGQGAVNEQFF. In DNA, the CDR3 is TGTGCCACCAGTGTTGGGCAGGGGGCCGTAAATGAGCAGTTCTTC.

The chain uses TRBV6-5 and TRBJ2-3, with 7 bases fitting TRBD2. The CDR3 has 15 residues. Germline CDR1 MNHEY, CDR2 SVGAGI. V shed 2 bases and J 5 bases; nucleotides not matched to a gene: 7. The CDR3 nucleotides read TGTGCCAGCAGTTACGCGATAGGGAGGGAAGATACGCAGTATTTT. Protein sequence: CASSYAIGREDTQYF.

The chain joins TRBV5-1 to TRBJ1-1; 7 positions match TRBD1. The V and J ends lost 4 bases and 1 base, in that order; junction bases with no gene match: 7. Looked up from germline, CDR1 is SGHRS and CDR2 is YFSETQ. The CDR3 is 15 amino acids. The DNA for the CDR3 is TGCGCCAGCAGCGGGGGGACAGCTTGGAACACTGAAGCTTTCTTT. This encodes CASSGGTAWNTEAFF.

The chain carries TRBV4-1 and TRBJ2-3; D gene ambiguous. Per the germline V gene, CDR1 is MGHRA and CDR2 is YSYEKL. Trimming pared 6 bases from V and 0 bases from J, leaving 10 bases between. CDR3 size: 14 residues. The CDR3 here is CASRVLTSTDTQYF. In nucleotides, the CDR3 is TGCGCCAGCAGAGTCTTAACTAGCACAGATACGCAGTATTTT.

In this sample, this clonotype turned up a few times. This rearrangement joins TRBV27 to TRBJ1-1; the match to TRBD1 covers 7 bases. The germline V gene has CDR1 MNHEY and CDR2 SMNVEV (reference sequence). V lost 5 bases, J lost 4 bases, and 7 bases stayed unmatched. The CDR3 totals 14 residues. The CDR3 nucleotides read TGTGCCAGCAGTCCAAGGGCAGGGGGCACTGAAGCTTTCTTT. This sequence encodes CASSPRAGGTEAFF.

This clonotype turned up a few times. The junction does not match germline at one end; this may be a read error. The V call is TRBV6-1, the J call TRBJ2-1; possibly TRBD1 for D (6 bases). CDR3 length: 10 residues. Germline CDR1 is MNHNS and CDR2 is SASEGT. Here the CDR3 reads CASSEHHRVF. CDR3 bases: TGTGCCAGCAGTGAACACCACAGGGTGTTC.

This clonotype came up a few times. This chain connects TRBV4-1 to TRBJ1-6; D is possibly TRBD1 (5 bases). CDR3 length: 15 residues. Trimming took off 4 bases at V and 7 bases at J, with 14 bases between the two ends. Germline V lookup: CDR1 MGHRA, CDR2 YSYEKL. CDR3 in DNA: TGCGCCAGCAGCCGTTCTGGGGGAGGAAATTCACCCCTCCACTTT. It codes for CASSRSGGGNSPLHF.

This clonotype has a handful of counts. CDR3 loop: CAISESTQGLDTEAFF. CDR3 DNA: TGTGCCATCAGTGAGTCGACTCAGGGACTGGACACTGAAGCTTTCTTT. V gene TRBV10-3 combines with J gene TRBJ1-1, with a weak D call TRBD1 (5 bases). Germline V gives CDR1 ENHRY, CDR2 SYGVKD. The V gene lost 0 bases and the J gene lost 3 bases, with 14 bases spanning the gap. There are 16 residues in the CDR3.

This clonotype came up many times. The genes are TRBV5-1 and TRBJ2-1; 11 bases line up with TRBD2. Germline V lookup: CDR1 SGHRS, CDR2 YFSETQ. The CDR3 is made up of 15 amino acids. The V gene end was trimmed by 0 bases and the J gene end by 10 bases; junction bases not matched to a gene: 6. The CDR3 nucleotides read TGCGCCAGCAGCTTGGACCTAGCGGGAGGAAGAGAGCAGTTCTTC. The encoded protein is CASSLDLAGGREQFF.